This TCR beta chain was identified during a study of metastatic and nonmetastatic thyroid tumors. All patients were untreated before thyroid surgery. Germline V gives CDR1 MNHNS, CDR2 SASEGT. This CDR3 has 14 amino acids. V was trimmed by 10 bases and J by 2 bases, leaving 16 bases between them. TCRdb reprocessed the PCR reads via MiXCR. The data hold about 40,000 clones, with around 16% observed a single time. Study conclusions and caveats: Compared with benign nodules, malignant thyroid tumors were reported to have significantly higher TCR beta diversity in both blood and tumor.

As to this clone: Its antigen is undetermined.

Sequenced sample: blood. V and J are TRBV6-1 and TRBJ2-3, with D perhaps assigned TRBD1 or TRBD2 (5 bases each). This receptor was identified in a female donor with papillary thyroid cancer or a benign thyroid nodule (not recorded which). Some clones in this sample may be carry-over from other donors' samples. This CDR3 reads CATDGEQDTDTQYF. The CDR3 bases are TGTGCCACCGACGGGGAACAGGACACAGATACGCAGTATTTT.